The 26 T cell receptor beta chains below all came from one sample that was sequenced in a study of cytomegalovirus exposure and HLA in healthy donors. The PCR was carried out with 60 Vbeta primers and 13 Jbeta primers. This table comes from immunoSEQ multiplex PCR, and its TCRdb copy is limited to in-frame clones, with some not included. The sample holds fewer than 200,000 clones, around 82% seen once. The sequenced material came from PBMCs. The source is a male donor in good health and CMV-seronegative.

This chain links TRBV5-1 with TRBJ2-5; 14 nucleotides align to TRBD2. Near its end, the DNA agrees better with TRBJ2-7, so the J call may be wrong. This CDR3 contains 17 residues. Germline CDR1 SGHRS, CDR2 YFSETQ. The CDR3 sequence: CASTSLGLAGAPYEQYF. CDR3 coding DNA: TGCGCCAGCACCAGCTTGGGACTAGCGGGGGCCCCCTACGAGCAGTACTTC.

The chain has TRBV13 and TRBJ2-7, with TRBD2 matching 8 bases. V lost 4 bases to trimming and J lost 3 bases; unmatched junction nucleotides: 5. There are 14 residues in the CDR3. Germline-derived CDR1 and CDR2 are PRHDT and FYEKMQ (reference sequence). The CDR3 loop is CASSSVAGSYEQYF. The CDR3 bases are TGTGCCAGCAGCTCGGTAGCGGGAAGCTACGAGCAGTACTTC.

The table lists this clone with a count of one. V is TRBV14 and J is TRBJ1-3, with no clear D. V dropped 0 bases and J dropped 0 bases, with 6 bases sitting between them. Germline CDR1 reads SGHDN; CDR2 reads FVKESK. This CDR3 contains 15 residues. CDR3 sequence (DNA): TGTGCCAGCAGCCAAGATGCGCCCTCTGGAAACACCATATATTTT. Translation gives CASSQDAPSGNTIYF.

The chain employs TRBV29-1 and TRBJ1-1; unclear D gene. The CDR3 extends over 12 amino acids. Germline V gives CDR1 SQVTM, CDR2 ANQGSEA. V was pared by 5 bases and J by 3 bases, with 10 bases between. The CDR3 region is CSVSGGDTEAFF. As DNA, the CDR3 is TGCAGCGTTTCAGGCGGGGACACTGAAGCTTTCTTT. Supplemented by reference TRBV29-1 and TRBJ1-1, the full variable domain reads SAVISQKPSRDICQRGTSLTIQCQVDSQVTMMFWYRQQPGQSLTLIATANQGSEATYESGFVIDKFPISRPNLTFSTLTVSNMSPEDSSIYLCSVSGGDTEAFFGQGTRLTVV.

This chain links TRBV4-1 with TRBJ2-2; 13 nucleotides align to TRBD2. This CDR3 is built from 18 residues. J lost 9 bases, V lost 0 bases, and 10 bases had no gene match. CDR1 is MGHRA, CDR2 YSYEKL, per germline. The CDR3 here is CASSQELTSGGADRELFF. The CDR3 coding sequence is TGCGCCAGCAGCCAAGAATTAACTAGCGGGGGGGCGGACCGGGAGCTGTTTTTT.

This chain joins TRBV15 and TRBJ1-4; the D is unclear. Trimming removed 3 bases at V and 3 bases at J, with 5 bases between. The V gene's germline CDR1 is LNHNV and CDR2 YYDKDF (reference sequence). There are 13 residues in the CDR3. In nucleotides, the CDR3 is TGTGCCACCAGCAGTAGCCCTAATGAAAAACTGTTTTTT. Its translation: CATSSSPNEKLFF.

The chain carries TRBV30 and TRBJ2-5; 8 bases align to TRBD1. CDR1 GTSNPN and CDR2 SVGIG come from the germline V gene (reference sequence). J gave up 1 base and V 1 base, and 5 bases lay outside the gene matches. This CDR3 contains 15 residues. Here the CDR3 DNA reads TGTGCCTGGAGTGGCGGACAGGGACCCCAAGAGACCCAGTACTTC. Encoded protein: CAWSGGQGPQETQYF.

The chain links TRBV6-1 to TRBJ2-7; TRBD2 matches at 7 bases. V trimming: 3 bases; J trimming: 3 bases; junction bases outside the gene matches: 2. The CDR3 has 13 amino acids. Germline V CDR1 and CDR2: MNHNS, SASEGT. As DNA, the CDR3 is TGTGCCAGCAGTGAGGGGGGGTTCTACGAGCAGTACTTC. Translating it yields CASSEGGFYEQYF.

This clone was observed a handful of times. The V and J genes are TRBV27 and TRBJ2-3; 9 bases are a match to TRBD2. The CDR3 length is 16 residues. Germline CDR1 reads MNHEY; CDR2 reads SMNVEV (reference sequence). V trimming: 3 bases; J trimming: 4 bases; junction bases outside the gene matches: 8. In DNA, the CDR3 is TGTGCCAGCAGTTTGGCAGCGGGAGGCAGTTCAGATACGCAGTATTTT. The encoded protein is CASSLAAGGSSDTQYF.

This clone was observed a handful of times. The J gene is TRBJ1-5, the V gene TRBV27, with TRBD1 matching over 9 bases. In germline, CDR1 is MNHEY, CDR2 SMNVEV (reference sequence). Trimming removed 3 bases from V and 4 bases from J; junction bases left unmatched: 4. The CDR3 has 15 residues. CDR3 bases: TGTGCCAGCAGTTTGGGGACAGGGAGGAATCAGCCCCAGCATTTT. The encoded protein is CASSLGTGRNQPQHF.

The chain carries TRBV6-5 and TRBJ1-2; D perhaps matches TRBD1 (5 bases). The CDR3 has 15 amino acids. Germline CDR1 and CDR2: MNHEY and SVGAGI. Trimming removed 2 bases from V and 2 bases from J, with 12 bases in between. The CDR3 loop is CASSYGGKPNYGYTF. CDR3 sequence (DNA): TGTGCCAGCAGTTACGGGGGGAAACCCAACTATGGCTACACCTTC.

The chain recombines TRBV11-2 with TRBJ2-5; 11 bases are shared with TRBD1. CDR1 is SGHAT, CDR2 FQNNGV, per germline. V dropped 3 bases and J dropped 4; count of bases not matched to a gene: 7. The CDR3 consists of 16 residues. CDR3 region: CASSFGFGTGGETQYF. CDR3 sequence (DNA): TGTGCCAGCAGCTTTGGATTTGGGACAGGGGGAGAGACCCAGTACTTC.

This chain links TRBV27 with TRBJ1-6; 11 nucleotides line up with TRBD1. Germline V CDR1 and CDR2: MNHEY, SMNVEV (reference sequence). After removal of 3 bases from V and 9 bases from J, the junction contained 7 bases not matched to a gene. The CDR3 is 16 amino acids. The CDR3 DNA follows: TGTGCCAGCAGTTTTTTGTCGGGACAGGGGGGTTCACCCCTCCACTTT. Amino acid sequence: CASSFLSGQGGSPLHF.

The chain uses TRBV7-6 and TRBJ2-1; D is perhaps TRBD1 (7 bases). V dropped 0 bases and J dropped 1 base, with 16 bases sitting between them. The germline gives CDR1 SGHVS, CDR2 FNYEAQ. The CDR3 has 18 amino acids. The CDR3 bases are TGTGCCAGCAGCTTAGCACCCGCAGGGGGGCTGTCCTACAATGAGCAGTTCTTC. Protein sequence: CASSLAPAGGLSYNEQFF.

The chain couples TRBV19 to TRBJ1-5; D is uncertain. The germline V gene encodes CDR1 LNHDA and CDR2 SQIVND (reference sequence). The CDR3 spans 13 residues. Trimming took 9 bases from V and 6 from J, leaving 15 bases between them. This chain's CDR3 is CASQIEGSQPQHF. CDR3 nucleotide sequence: TGTGCCAGCCAGATCGAGGGTTCTCAGCCCCAGCATTTT.

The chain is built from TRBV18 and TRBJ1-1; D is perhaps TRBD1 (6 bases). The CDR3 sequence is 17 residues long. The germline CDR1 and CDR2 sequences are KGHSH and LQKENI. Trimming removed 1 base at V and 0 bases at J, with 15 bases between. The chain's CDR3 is CASSPQDRGGLNTEAFF. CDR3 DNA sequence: TGTGCCAGCTCACCACAGGATAGGGGGGGGCTGAACACTGAAGCTTTCTTT.

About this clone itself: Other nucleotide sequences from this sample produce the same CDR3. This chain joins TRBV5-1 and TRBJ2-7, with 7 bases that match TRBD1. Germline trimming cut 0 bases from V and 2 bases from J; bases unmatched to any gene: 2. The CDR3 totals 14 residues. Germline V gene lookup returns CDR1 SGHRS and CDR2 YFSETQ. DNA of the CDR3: TGCGCCAGCAGCTTGGGACAGGGTCCCTACGAGCAGTACTTC. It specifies CASSLGQGPYEQYF.

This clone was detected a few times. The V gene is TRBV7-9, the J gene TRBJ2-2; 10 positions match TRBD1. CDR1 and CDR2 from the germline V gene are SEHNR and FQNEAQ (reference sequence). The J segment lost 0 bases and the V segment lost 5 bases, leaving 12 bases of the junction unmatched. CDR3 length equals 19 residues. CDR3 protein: CASSPGQGSRDSNTGELFF. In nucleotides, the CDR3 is TGTGCCAGCAGCCCGGGACAGGGGAGTAGGGACTCGAACACCGGGGAGCTGTTTTTT.

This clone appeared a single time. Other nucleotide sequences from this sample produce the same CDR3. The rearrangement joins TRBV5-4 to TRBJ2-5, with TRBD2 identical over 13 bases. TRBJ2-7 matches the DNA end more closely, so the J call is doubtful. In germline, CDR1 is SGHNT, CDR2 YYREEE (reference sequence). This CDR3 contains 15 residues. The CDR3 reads CASSPGLAGAYEQYF. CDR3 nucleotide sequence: TGTGCCAGCAGCCCTGGACTAGCGGGGGCCTACGAGCAGTACTTC.

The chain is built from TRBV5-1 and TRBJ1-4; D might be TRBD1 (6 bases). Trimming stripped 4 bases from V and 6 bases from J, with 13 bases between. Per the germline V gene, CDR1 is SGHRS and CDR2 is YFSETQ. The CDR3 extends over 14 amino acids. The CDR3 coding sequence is TGCGCCAGCAGCCCGGCGGGGGGCTATGAAAAACTGTTTTTT. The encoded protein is CASSPAGGYEKLFF. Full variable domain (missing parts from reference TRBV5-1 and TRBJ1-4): KAGVTQTPRYLIKTRGQQVTLSCSPISGHRSVSWYQQTPGQGLQFLFEYFSETQRNKGNFPGRFSGRQFSNSRSEMNVSTLELGDSALYLCASSPAGGYEKLFFGSGTQLSVL.

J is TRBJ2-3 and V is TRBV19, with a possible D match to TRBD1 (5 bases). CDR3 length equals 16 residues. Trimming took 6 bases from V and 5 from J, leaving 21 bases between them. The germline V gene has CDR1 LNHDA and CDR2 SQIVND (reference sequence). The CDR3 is CASSAPRTPQGDTQYF. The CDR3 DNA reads TGTGCCAGTAGCGCCCCAAGAACACCCCAGGGAGATACGCAGTATTTT. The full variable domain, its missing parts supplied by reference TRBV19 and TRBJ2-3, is DGGITQSPKYLFRKEGQNVTLSCEQNLNHDAMYWYRQDPGQGLRLIYYSQIVNDFQKGDIAEGYSVSREKKESFPLTVTSAQKNPTAFYLCASSAPRTPQGDTQYFGPGTRLTVL.

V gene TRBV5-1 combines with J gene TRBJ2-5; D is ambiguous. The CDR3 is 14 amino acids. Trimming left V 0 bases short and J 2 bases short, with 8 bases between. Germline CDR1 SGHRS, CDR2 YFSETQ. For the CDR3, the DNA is TGCGCCAGCAGCTTGGGGGCAGCTCAAGAGACCCAGTACTTC. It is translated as CASSLGAAQETQYF.

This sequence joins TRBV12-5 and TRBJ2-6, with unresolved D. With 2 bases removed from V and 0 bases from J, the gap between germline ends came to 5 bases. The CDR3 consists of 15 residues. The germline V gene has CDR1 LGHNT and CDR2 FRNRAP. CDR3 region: CASGLSSSGANVLTF. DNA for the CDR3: TGTGCTAGTGGTTTGTCGAGCTCTGGGGCCAACGTCCTGACTTTC.

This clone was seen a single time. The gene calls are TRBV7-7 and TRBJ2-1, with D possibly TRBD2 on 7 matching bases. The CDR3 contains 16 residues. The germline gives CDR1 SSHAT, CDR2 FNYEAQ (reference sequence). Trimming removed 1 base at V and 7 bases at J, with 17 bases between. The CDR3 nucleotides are TGTGCCAGCAGCTTAGGGGGCGGGGGCCCGGGGAATGAGCAGTTCTTC. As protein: CASSLGGGGPGNEQFF.

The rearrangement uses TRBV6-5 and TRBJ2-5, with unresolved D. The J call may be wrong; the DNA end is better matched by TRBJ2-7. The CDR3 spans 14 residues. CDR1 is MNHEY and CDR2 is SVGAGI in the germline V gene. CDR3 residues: CASSYSKDSYEQYF. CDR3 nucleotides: TGTGCCAGCAGTTACTCGAAAGACTCCTACGAGCAGTACTTC.

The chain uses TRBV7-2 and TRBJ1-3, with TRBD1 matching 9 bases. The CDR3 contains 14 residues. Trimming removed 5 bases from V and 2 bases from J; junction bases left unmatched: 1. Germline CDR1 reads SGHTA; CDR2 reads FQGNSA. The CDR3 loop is CASSTGGAGNTIYF. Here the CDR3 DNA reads TGTGCCAGCAGCACAGGGGGCGCTGGAAACACCATATATTTT.